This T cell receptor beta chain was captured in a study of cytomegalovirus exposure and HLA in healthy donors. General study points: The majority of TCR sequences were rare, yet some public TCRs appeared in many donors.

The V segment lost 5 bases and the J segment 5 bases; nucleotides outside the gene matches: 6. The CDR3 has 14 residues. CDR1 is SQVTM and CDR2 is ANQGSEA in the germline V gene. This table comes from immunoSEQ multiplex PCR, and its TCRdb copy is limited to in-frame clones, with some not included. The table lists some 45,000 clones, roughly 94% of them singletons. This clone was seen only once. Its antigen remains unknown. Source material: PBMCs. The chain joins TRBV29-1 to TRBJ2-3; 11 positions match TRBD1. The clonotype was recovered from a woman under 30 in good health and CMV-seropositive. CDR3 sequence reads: CSVWTGGGIDTQYF. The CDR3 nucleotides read TGCAGCGTTTGGACAGGGGGCGGTATAGATACGCAGTATTTT.